This entry describes one T cell receptor beta chain. There is no known antigen for this receptor. Base qualities were left out, and no much larger clone turns up one base away. TCRbeta CDR3 regions were amplified from genomic DNA by means of the immunoSEQ Assay, a bias-controlled multiplex PCR. Regarding the original processing steps: The number of nucleated cells in each sample was estimated from the amplification of reference gene primers within the assay. To quantify the absolute abundance of each unique TCRbeta CDR3 rearrangement, sequence reads were collapsed and filtered. For each sample, productive Simpson clonality was calculated as the square root of Simpson's diversity index over productive rearrangements. The source is immuneACCESS, and TCRdb retained only in-frame sequences with V and J called. Part of the clones is not carried over; for the studies checked, unresolved V genes explain less than half of this, and the remainder is unexplained. The V and J calls and clone size are taken from that table; D and trimming were inferred from the DNA. The sample table contains 110,000 to 150,000 clones; only one count was recorded for 80% to 90% of them. The ten biggest clones cover just over 3% of the sample.

The collaborating institutions used their own protocols to collect whole blood in K2EDTA tubes. For TCRbeta analysis, collaborators shipped samples as frozen whole blood, isolated PBMCs, or DNA extracted from either of those sample types. These data originate in a study of blood T cell repertoires in COVID-19 (dated by TCRdb to 2019 to 2021). The study in broad terms: Samples from collaborators originated in the United States, Italy and Spain and spanned both the acute and convalescent phases of COVID-19. Where available, HLA class I and class II types were taken from metadata supplied by the sample provider and were not determined by assay-based typing. The prospective study material was composed of cDNA or gDNA derived from T cells, B-cell-depleted T cells, or PBMCs. The repertoires were released in a freely available public database intended as a resource for research on the immune response to SARS-CoV-2. The sample metadata nearly always contained a de-identified subject ID, COVID-19 status, age in years and sex. Samples came from the ongoing ImmuneRACE study (first 160 participants) plus 1,254 subjects from 6 global collaborators. The dataset comprised deeply sampled blood TCRbeta repertoires from subjects exposed to, actively infected with, or recovered from COVID-19. General conclusions and limits of the study: The quantity of clinical and demographic metadata differed by source and by participant and was supplied without curation.

V sheds 4 bases and J sheds 6 bases, leaving 10 bases between their ends. Looking up the germline V gene yields CDR1 MRHNA and CDR2 SNTAGT. From cysteine to phenylalanine, the CDR3 is 13 amino acids long. This entry keeps only the CDR3 DNA: 39 bases, framed from base 1. Sequenced input: peripheral blood. The receptor was derived from a woman in her sixties with active COVID-19. The chain joins TRBV6-4 to TRBJ1-5; too little of a D gene remains to name it. This receptor has the CDR3 CASSVEDGQPQHF. The DNA is as follows: TGTGCCAGCAGTGTGGAGGATGGTCAGCCCCAGCATTTT.